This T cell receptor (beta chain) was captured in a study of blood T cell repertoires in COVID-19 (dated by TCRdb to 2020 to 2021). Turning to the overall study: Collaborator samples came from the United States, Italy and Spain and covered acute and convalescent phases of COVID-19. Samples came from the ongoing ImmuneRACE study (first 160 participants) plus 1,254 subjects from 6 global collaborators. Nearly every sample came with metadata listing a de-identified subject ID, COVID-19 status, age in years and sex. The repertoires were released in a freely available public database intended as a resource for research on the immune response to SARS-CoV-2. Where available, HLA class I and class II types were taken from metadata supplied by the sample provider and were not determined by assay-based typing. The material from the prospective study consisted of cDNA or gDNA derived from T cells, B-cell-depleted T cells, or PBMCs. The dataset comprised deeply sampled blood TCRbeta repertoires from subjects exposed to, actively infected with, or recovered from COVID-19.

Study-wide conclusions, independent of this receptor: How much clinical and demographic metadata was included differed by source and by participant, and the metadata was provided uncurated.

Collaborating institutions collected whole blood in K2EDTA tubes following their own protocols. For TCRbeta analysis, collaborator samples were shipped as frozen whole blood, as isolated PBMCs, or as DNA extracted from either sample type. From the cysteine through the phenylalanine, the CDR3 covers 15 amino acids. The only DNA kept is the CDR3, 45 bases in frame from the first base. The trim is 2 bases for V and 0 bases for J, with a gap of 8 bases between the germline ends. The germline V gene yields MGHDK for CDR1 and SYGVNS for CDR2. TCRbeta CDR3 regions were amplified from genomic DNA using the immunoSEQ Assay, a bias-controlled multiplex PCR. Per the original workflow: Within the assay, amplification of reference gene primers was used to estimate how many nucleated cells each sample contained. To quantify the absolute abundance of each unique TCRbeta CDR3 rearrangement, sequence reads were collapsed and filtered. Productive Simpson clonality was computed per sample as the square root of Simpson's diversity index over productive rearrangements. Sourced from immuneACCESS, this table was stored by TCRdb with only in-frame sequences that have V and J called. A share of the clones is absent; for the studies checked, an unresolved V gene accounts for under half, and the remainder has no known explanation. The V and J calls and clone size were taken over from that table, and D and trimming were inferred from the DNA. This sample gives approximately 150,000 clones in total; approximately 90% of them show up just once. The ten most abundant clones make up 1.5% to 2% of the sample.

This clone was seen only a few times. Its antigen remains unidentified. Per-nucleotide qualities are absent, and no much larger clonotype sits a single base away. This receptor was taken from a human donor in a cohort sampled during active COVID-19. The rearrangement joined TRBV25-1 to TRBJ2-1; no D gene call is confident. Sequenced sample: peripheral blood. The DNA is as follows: TGTGCCAGCAGTGAACCGGGTCCCTCCTACAATGAGCAGTTCTTC. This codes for CASSEPGPSYNEQFF.